Following are 31 T cell receptor beta chains from one sample sequenced in a study of esophageal squamous cell carcinoma under preoperative chemotherapy. The sample's time point: after preoperative PTX-NDP chemotherapy. MiXCR was run by TCRdb on the PCR reads, yielding one entry per CDR3 protein. Of 30,000 to 35,000 distinct CDR3 sequences detected, around half appear once; the ten largest clones hold more than 20%. This specimen was acquired from a patient given preoperative chemotherapy. Receptor source: a human donor with esophageal squamous cell carcinoma. The donor label of this sample is uncertain.

By sample fraction, this clonotype is medium-sized. The V gene is TRBV7-2, the J gene TRBJ2-1; 9 bases line up with TRBD1. V lost 5 bases and J lost 2; bases outside the gene matches: 7. The CDR3 totals 16 residues. The V gene's germline CDR1 is SGHTA and CDR2 FQGNSA. CDR3 region: CASSVPGQGPYNEQFF. Written as DNA, the CDR3 is TGTGCCAGCAGCGTTCCGGGACAGGGACCCTACAATGAGCAGTTCTTC. The full variable domain, with the rest looked up from reference TRBV7-2 and TRBJ2-1, is GAGVSQSPSNKVTEKGKDVELRCDPISGHTALYWYRQSLGQGLEFLIYFQGNSAPDKSGLPSDRFSAERTGGSVSTLTIQRTQQEDSAVYLCASSVPGQGPYNEQFFGPGTRLTVL.

The chain combines TRBV7-6 with TRBJ2-4; the D gene is possibly TRBD2 (5 bases). CDR3 size: 14 residues. The germline V gene encodes CDR1 SGHVS and CDR2 FNYEAQ. Trimming cost V 7 bases and J 8 bases, with 18 bases left between them. CDR3 loop: CASTALGATDIQYF. For the CDR3, the DNA is TGTGCCAGCACGGCGCTGGGAGCCACAGACATTCAGTACTTC.

This clonotype showed up many times. The chain has TRBV7-2 and TRBJ2-1, with 9 bases that match TRBD2. This CDR3 is 15 amino acids long. The V and J ends lost 1 base and 10 bases, in that order; junction bases with no gene match: 8. Germline CDR1 is SGHTA and CDR2 is FQGNSA. CDR3 in DNA: TGTGCCAGCAGCTTAGGTGGCGGGGGGGACTACGAGCAGTTCTTC. Translation gives CASSLGGGGDYEQFF.

This clonotype was seen a few times. The chain is built from TRBV7-3 and TRBJ2-1, with 9 bases aligning to TRBD1. In germline, CDR1 is SGHTA, CDR2 FQGTGA. The CDR3 extends over 14 amino acids. With V trimmed by 6 bases and J by 5 bases, 5 bases remained unmatched. The CDR3: CASSHRDRDNEQFF. The CDR3 nucleotides read TGTGCCAGCAGTCACCGGGACAGGGACAATGAGCAGTTCTTC.

The chain recombines TRBV12-5 with TRBJ1-1; D unclear. From germline, CDR1 is LGHNT and CDR2 FRNRAP. Deletions cut 5 bases from V and 1 base from J, with 8 bases between. The CDR3 runs 13 residues. CDR3 region: CASGPPGNTEAFF. CDR3 in DNA: TGTGCTAGTGGTCCCCCCGGGAACACTGAAGCTTTCTTT.

This clonotype was seen just once. V and J are TRBV6-1 and TRBJ2-2, with D perhaps TRBD1 or TRBD2 (5 bases each). Matching the DNA end better, TRBJ2-3 makes the J call doubtful. The CDR3 covers 13 residues. Germline-derived CDR1 and CDR2 are MNHNS and SASEGT. CDR3 protein: CASGADRGEEQYF. In DNA, the CDR3 is TGTGCCAGCGGGGCTGACCGGGGCGAGGAGCAGTATTTT.

The rearrangement uses TRBV6-2 or TRBV6-3 and TRBJ2-1, with 7 nucleotides matching TRBD2. Per the germline V gene, CDR1 is MNHEY and CDR2 is SVGEGT. Unmatched junction bases numbered 7, after V lost 2 bases and J lost 3 bases. The CDR3 is 16 amino acids. The CDR3, as DNA: TGTGCCAGCAGTTACGCTTGGGGGGGGGGCTACAATGAGCAGTTCTTC. It codes for CASSYAWGGGYNEQFF.

J is TRBJ2-3 and V is TRBV7-2; D is perhaps TRBD1 (6 bases). The J call may be in error: the DNA end matches TRBJ2-7 better. Germline V CDR1 and CDR2: SGHTA, FQGNSA. The CDR3 has 16 residues. CDR3: CASRCRWGHRTDTQYF. CDR3 bases: TGTGCCAGCAGGTGTCGTTGGGGGCATCGCACAGATACGCAGTACTTC.

For this clonotype: One junction end disagrees with the germline gene, perhaps due to a read error. The chain combines TRBV7-8 with TRBJ2-4, with 8 bases matching TRBD2. The CDR3 totals 16 residues. Germline V gene sequence: CDR1 SGHVS, CDR2 FQNEAQ. CDR3 loop: CASSNLGRGAENIQYF. CDR3 bases: TGTGCCAGCAGCAACCTGGGGCGGGGGGCCGAAAACATTCAGTACTTT.

As to this clonotype: One junction end does not reproduce the germline sequence, and a read error may be involved. The chain has TRBV10-3 and TRBJ2-3; tentatively, D is TRBD1 or TRBD2 (6 bases each). Per germline, CDR1 ENHRY and CDR2 SYGVKD. The CDR3 is 14 residues long. The CDR3 nucleotides read TGTGCGGGCACCGGGGGCCAGGACACAGAGACGCAGTACTTT. It encodes CAGTGGQDTETQYF.

A few counts support this clonotype. The chain recombines TRBV6-5 with TRBJ1-2; D call uncertain. The CDR3 consists of 12 residues. The ends were cut back, 4 bases at V and 3 bases at J, with 6 bases in the middle. Germline assignment: CDR1 MNHEY and CDR2 SVGAGI. The CDR3 DNA is TGTGCCAGCAGTTCGGGAGACTATGGCTACACCTTC. Translation: CASSSGDYGYTF.

This clonotype was detected once. The rearrangement links TRBV5-6 to TRBJ2-3, with TRBD1 identical over 10 bases. The V gene's germline CDR1 is SGHDT and CDR2 YYEEEE. The CDR3 length is 15 residues. The V segment lost 3 bases and the J segment 6 bases; nucleotides outside the gene matches: 7. The CDR3 spells CASSSRQGARDTQYF. The CDR3 DNA follows: TGTGCCAGCAGCTCGCGACAGGGGGCAAGGGATACGCAGTATTTT.

For this clonotype: A junction end diverges from the germline sequence, so it may reflect a read error. V usage is TRBV12-3 or TRBV12-4 and J usage is TRBJ2-5; D might be TRBD1 (7 bases). The CDR3 consists of 14 residues. In DNA, the CDR3 is TGTGCGGGCAGGGGGGCAGGACGCACAGAGACCCAGTATTTC. Encoded protein: CAGRGAGRTETQYF.

This clonotype is medium-sized within its sample. The chain carries TRBV7-2 and TRBJ2-2; tentative D call: TRBD2 (6 bases). This CDR3 spans 16 amino acids. Looked up from germline, CDR1 is SGHTA and CDR2 is FQGNSA. V was shortened by 4 bases and J by 6 bases, with 18 bases between the two germline ends. The CDR3 region is CASSSSVGRFAGELFF. CDR3 nucleotides: TGTGCCAGCAGCTCCTCGGTGGGGAGGTTCGCCGGGGAGCTGTTTTTT.

This clonotype was recorded at least ten times. V is TRBV6-5 and J is TRBJ2-7; D is ambiguous. The CDR3 loop spans 12 amino acids. Trimming shortened V by 4 bases and J by 4 bases, and 8 bases separated the two germline ends. Per the germline V gene, CDR1 is MNHEY and CDR2 is SVGAGI. The CDR3 nucleotides read TGTGCCAGCAGTTCTGGGCCTTACGAGCAGTACTTC. This gives the protein CASSSGPYEQYF.

This chain uses TRBV18 with TRBJ2-2; D gene unclear. V lost 3 bases, J lost 6 bases, and 17 bases lay in between. The CDR3 has 16 residues. The germline CDR1 and CDR2 sequences are KGHSH and LQKENI. The CDR3 region is CASSPTESWLSGELFF. CDR3 coding DNA: TGTGCCAGCTCACCTACAGAGAGCTGGTTATCCGGGGAGCTGTTTTTT.

This clonotype was recorded at least ten times. The J gene is TRBJ2-5, the V gene TRBV7-2; 9 bases line up with TRBD1. The CDR3 has 16 residues. V gave up 1 base and J gave up 11 bases; unmatched junction bases: 14. Per the germline V gene, CDR1 is SGHTA and CDR2 is FQGNSA. DNA of the CDR3: TGTGCCAGCAGCTTAGACGGGACAGGGCAATACAATGAGCAGTACTTC. Its protein product is CASSLDGTGQYNEQYF.

The J gene is TRBJ2-1, the V gene TRBV6-1; weak D call: TRBD1 (6 bases). The germline CDR1 and CDR2 sequences are MNHNS and SASEGT. This CDR3 spans 13 amino acids. Trimming took 5 bases from V and 10 from J, leaving 15 bases between them. In DNA, the CDR3 is TGTGCCAGCAGTCGACAGGAGGCCTACGAGCAGTTCTTC. This translates into CASSRQEAYEQFF.

As regards this clonotype: One end of the junction fails to match germline, which may point to a read error. The chain links TRBV7-8 to TRBJ2-3; 7 nucleotides agree with TRBD2. The germline V gene has CDR1 SGHVS and CDR2 FQNEAQ. The CDR3 is made up of 16 amino acids. Here the CDR3 DNA reads TGTGCCAGCAGCAACCTGGGGGGGTGGGCCAAAGATACGCAGTACTTT. This gives the protein CASSNLGGWAKDTQYF.

On this clonotype: At one end the junction does not follow the germline gene, possibly because of a read error. The chain couples TRBV7-2 to TRBJ2-3, with D perhaps assigned TRBD1 or TRBD2 (5 bases each). The V gene's germline CDR1 is SGHTA and CDR2 FQGNSA. This CDR3 region has 15 residues. CDR3 sequence reads: CARGLAGGPKDTQYF. The CDR3 DNA is TGTGCCAGGGGGCTTGCGGGCGGGCCGAAAGATACGCAGTATTTC. The variable domain in full, with the rest retrieved from reference TRBV7-2 and TRBJ2-3, is GAGVSQSPSNKVTEKGKDVELRCDPISGHTALYWYRQSLGQGLEFLIYFQGNSAPDKSGLPSDRFSAERTGGSVSTLTIQRTQQEDSAVYLCARGLAGGPKDTQYFGPGTRLTVL.

This rearrangement joins TRBV12-3 or TRBV12-4 to TRBJ2-4, with a tentative D call TRBD1 (6 bases). The CDR3 runs 16 residues. Trimming cost V 5 bases and J 12 bases, with 26 bases left between them. Written as DNA, the CDR3 is TGTGCCAGCAGTGCCTCTAGGGTGGGGGCCAAAAATACTCAGTACTTC. Protein: CASSASRVGAKNTQYF.

This clonotype was detected ten times or more. The V call is TRBV7-9, the J call TRBJ1-4; 10 bases match TRBD1. Germline CDR1 SEHNR, CDR2 FQNEAQ (reference sequence). Losses at the gene ends were 4 bases for V and 3 bases for J; bases not matched to a gene: 8. The CDR3 runs to 17 residues. CDR3 region: CASSSSGQGSANEKLFF. The CDR3 DNA follows: TGTGCCAGCAGCTCGTCGGGACAGGGGTCGGCTAATGAAAAACTGTTTTTT. Looking up the rest from reference TRBV7-9 and TRBJ1-4 gives the full variable domain: DTGVSQNPRHKITKRGQNVTFRCDPISEHNRLYWYRQTLGQGPEFLTYFQNEAQLEKSRLLSDRFSAERPKGSFSTLEIQRTEQGDSAMYLCASSSSGQGSANEKLFFGSGTQLSVL.

At least ten counts were recorded for this clonotype. This chain connects TRBV10-1 to TRBJ2-1; D perhaps matches TRBD1 (5 bases). V was shortened by 2 bases and J by 10 bases, with 12 bases between the two germline ends. Germline V gene sequence: CDR1 WNHNN, CDR2 SYGVQD (reference sequence). CDR3 length equals 13 residues. CDR3 in DNA: TGCGCCAGCAGTGAGGGACACTCCTACGAGCAGTTCTTC. Its translation: CASSEGHSYEQFF.

The J gene is TRBJ1-2, the V gene TRBV9, with D possibly matching TRBD1 (5 bases). V was shortened by 0 bases and J by 7 bases, with 16 bases between the two germline ends. CDR3 length equals 15 residues. Germline lookup yields CDR1 SGDLS and CDR2 YYNGEE. CDR3 sequence (DNA): TGTGCCAGCAGCGTAGATGGCAGGGTGATGGGTGGCTACACCTTC. It specifies CASSVDGRVMGGYTF.

On this clonotype: The germline gene is not matched at one end of the junction; a read error may be the cause. V gene TRBV12-3 or TRBV12-4 combines with J gene TRBJ2-4; D uncertain. The CDR3 is made up of 14 amino acids. The CDR3 DNA reads TGCCGCAGCACGTGGCGGCGCGCCAAAAACACTCAGTATTTC. Its protein is CRSTWRRAKNTQYF.

Turning to this clonotype: An end of the junction differs from the germline gene, which may be a read error. V usage is TRBV7-2 and J usage is TRBJ2-5; D might be TRBD2 (5 bases). Germline-derived CDR1 and CDR2 are SGHTA and FQGNSA. CDR3 length: 15 amino acids. CDR3 coding DNA: TGTGCCAGGAGCTCTGGCGGGCGTGGCCCAGAGACCCAGTACTTC. This encodes CARSSGGRGPETQYF.

In its sample, this clonotype was seen many times. V and J are TRBV6-5 and TRBJ2-6; 9 bases agree with TRBD1. The CDR3 is made up of 17 amino acids. Looked up from germline, CDR1 is MNHEY and CDR2 is SVGAGI. V shed 4 bases, J shed 1 base, and the junction held 5 bases outside the gene matches. The CDR3 region is CASSLGQGTSGANVLTF. CDR3 coding DNA: TGTGCCAGCAGTTTGGGACAGGGTACGTCTGGGGCCAACGTCCTGACTTTC.

V usage is TRBV7-9 and J usage is TRBJ2-3, with D possibly matching TRBD1 (6 bases). The DNA end is more similar to TRBJ2-7, so the J call may be wrong. Germline CDR1 reads SEHNR; CDR2 reads FQNEAQ (reference sequence). This CDR3 spans 10 amino acids. The CDR3 nucleotides are TGTGGCCGCCACAGGGAGACGCAGTACTTC. Residues: CGRHRETQYF.

This clonotype counts as medium-sized. The rearrangement joins TRBV7-2 to TRBJ2-5; D gene unclear. The germline V gene has CDR1 SGHTA and CDR2 FQGNSA. The CDR3 length is 14 residues. V gave up 1 base and J gave up 2 bases, with 8 bases separating them. CDR3 nucleotide sequence: TGTGCCAGCAGCTTAGGTTCAGTACAAGAGACCCAGTACTTC. It is translated as CASSLGSVQETQYF.

The rearrangement uses TRBV4-1 and TRBJ2-7; D possibly corresponds to TRBD2 (5 bases). The CDR3 spans 13 residues. V shed 1 base and J shed 7 bases, with 11 bases lying between them. CDR1 and CDR2 from the germline V gene are MGHRA and YSYEKL. CDR3 sequence (DNA): TGCGCCAGCAGCCAAGTGACCGGGGATGAGCAGTACTTC. It yields the protein CASSQVTGDEQYF.

The chain recombines TRBV19 with TRBJ1-2, with TRBD1 identical over 7 bases. V lost 10 bases and J lost 4; bases outside the gene matches: 12. CDR1 and CDR2 (germline): LNHDA, SQIVND (reference sequence). This CDR3 contains 14 residues. The CDR3 coding sequence is TGTGCCAACCCGATAAGGACAGGAGCCTATGGCTACACCTTC. This gives the protein CANPIRTGAYGYTF. Filled out from reference TRBV19 and TRBJ1-2, the complete variable domain reads DGGITQSPKYLFRKEGQNVTLSCEQNLNHDAMYWYRQDPGQGLRLIYYSQIVNDFQKGDIAEGYSVSREKKESFPLTVTSAQKNPTAFYLCANPIRTGAYGYTFGSGTRLTVV.